The clone carrying this T cell receptor beta chain was picked up many times. The antigen remains unidentified. Time point meaning: late sampling 161 to 241 days after vaccination in three convalescent patients. The data derive from a study of vaccination and CD4 T cells after COVID-19. TCRdb re-derived calls from the PCR reads in MiXCR, one entry per CDR3 protein. The sample yields about 36,000 distinct CDR3 sequences, around 33% seen once. Germline CDR1 MNHNS, CDR2 SASEGT. This CDR3 has 13 residues. V lost 2 bases and J lost 1, with 5 bases in between. Study observations and caveats: Apart from involving relatively few convalescent patients, the work omitted early post-infection timepoints.

The sample was CD4+ T cells from blood, taken about 7 months after SARS-CoV-2 vaccination. This clonotype was sampled from a human donor who had recovered from COVID-19. This sequence joins TRBV6-1 and TRBJ1-2; D is uncertain. For the CDR3, the DNA is TGTGCCAGCAGTGAATTCGGTAACTATGGCTACACCTTC. It translates to CASSEFGNYGYTF.